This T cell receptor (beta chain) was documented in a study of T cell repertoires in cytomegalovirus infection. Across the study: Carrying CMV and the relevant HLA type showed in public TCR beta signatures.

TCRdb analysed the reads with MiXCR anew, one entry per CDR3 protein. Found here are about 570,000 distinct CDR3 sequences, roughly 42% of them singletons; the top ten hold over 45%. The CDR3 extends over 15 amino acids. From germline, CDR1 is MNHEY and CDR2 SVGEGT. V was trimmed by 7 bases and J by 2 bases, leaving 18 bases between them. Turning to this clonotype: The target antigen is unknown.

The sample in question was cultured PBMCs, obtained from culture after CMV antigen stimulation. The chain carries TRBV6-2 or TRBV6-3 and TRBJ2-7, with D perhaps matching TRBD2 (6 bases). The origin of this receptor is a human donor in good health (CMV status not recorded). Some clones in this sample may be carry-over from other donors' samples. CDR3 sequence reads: CASTPLRDDTYEQYF. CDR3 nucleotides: TGTGCCAGCACCCCCTTGCGGGATGATACCTACGAGCAGTACTTC.